The 6 T cell receptor beta chains listed next were all sequenced from one sample in a study of identical twins. MiXCR, run by TCRdb on the 5' RACE reads, gives a single entry per CDR3 protein. Of about 240,000 distinct CDR3 sequences in the sample, approximately 12% were seen once. These data were likewise used in another study, on yellow fever vaccine responses in identical twins.

The material sequenced was memory (CD45RO+) T cells sorted from blood. The receptors were gathered from a woman between 18 and 29 years old in good health.

This chain connects TRBV12-3 or TRBV12-4 to TRBJ2-1, with 9 bases aligning to TRBD1. The CDR3 is 15 residues long. Losses at the gene ends were 6 bases for V and 2 bases for J; bases not matched to a gene: 5. CDR3 residues: CASSFDRGAYNEQFF. Written as DNA, the CDR3 is TGTGCCAGCAGCTTCGACAGGGGGGCCTACAATGAGCAGTTCTTC.

The gene calls are TRBV7-3 and TRBJ2-1; 7 nucleotides match TRBD1. V shed 5 bases, J shed 0 bases, and the junction held 4 bases outside the gene matches. The CDR3 runs to 15 residues. The germline CDR1 and CDR2 sequences are SGHTA and FQGTGA. The CDR3 coding sequence is TGTGCCAGCAGCAGAGGACAGGTCTCCTACAATGAGCAGTTCTTC. Translating gives CASSRGQVSYNEQFF. The full variable domain, with the rest looked up from reference TRBV7-3 and TRBJ2-1, is GAGVSQTPSNKVTEKGKYVELRCDPISGHTALYWYRQSLGQGPEFLIYFQGTGAADDSGLPNDRFFAVRPEGSVSTLKIQRTERGDSAVYLCASSRGQVSYNEQFFGPGTRLTVL.

The rearrangement uses TRBV3-1 and TRBJ2-5; weak D call: TRBD2 (6 bases). V was pared by 0 bases and J by 5 bases, with 13 bases between. Germline CDR1 LGHDT, CDR2 YNNKEL (reference sequence). CDR3 length: 15 amino acids. The CDR3 loop is CASSQESAGWETQYF. The CDR3 DNA reads TGTGCCAGCAGCCAAGAGTCCGCGGGGTGGGAGACCCAGTACTTC.

This clonotype was observed at least ten times. The CDR3 nucleotides are TGTGCCAGCAGACTAGGGACTATCGAAGGCTCTGGGGCCAACGTCCTGACTTTC. Translating gives CASRLGTIEGSGANVLTF. This chain connects TRBV27 to TRBJ2-6, with TRBD2 matching 7 bases. CDR1 and CDR2 from the germline V gene are MNHEY and SMNVEV (reference sequence). The CDR3 loop spans 18 amino acids. Trimming at V came to 6 bases and at J to 0 bases, leaving 11 bases not matched to a gene.

This clonotype was seen ten or more times. The chain combines TRBV7-2 with TRBJ2-7; D gene uncertain. This CDR3 spans 12 amino acids. Trimming cost V 6 bases and J 2 bases, with 8 bases left between them. Germline assignment: CDR1 SGHTA and CDR2 FQGNSA. The CDR3 region is CASSLTTYEQYF. The CDR3 region has the DNA TGTGCCAGCAGTTTGACGACCTACGAGCAGTACTTC.

The V and J genes are TRBV10-3 and TRBJ2-5, with TRBD2 as a possible D gene (5 bases). The CDR3 contains 13 residues. V lost 5 bases and J lost 5, with 12 bases in between. Germline CDR1 ENHRY, CDR2 SYGVKD. The CDR3 sequence: CAISRSSFETQYF. The CDR3 nucleotides read TGTGCCATCAGTCGGTCTAGCTTTGAGACCCAGTACTTC.